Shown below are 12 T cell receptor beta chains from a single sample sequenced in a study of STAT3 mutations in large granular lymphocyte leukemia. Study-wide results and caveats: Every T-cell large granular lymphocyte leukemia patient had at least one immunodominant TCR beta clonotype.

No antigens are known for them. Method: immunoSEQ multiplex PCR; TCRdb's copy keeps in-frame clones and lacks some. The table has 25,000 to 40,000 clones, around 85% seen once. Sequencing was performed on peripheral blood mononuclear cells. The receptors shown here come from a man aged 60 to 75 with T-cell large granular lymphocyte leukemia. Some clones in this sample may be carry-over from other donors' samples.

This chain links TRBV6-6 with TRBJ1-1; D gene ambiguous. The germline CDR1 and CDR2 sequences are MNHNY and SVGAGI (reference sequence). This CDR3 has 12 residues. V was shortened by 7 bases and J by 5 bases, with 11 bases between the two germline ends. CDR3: CASKVGETEAFF. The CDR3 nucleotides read TGTGCCAGCAAAGTCGGGGAGACTGAAGCTTTCTTT.

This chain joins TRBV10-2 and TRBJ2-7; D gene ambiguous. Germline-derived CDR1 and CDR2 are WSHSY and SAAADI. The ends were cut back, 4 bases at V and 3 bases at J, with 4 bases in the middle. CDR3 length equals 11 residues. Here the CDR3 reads CASSADYEQYF. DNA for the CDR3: TGCGCCAGCAGTGCAGACTACGAGCAGTACTTC.

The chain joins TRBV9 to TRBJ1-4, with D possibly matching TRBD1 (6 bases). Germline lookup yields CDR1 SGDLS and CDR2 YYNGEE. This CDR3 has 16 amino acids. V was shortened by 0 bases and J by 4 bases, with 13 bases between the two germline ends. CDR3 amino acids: CASSVAVGGRNEKLFF. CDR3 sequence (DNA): TGTGCCAGCAGCGTAGCTGTGGGGGGCCGTAATGAAAAACTGTTTTTT.

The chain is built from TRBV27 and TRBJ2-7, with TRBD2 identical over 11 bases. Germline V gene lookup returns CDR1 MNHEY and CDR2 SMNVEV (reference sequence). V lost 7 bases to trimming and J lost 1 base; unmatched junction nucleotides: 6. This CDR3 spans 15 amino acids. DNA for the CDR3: TGTGCCAGCACCCACGGGACTAGCGGATCCTACGAGCAGTACTTC. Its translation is CASTHGTSGSYEQYF.

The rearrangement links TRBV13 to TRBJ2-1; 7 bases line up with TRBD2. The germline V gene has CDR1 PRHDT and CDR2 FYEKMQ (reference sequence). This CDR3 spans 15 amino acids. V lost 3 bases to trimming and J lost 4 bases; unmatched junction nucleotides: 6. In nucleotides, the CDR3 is TGTGCCAGCAGCTTCGGACTAGTCCCTTACAATGAGCAGTTCTTC. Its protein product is CASSFGLVPYNEQFF.

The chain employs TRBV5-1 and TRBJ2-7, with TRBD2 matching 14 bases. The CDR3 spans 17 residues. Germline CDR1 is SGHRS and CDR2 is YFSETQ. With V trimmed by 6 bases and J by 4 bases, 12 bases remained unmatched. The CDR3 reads CASTPSGLAGGDYEQYF. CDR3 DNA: TGCGCCAGCACCCCAAGCGGACTAGCGGGAGGTGATTACGAGCAGTACTTC.

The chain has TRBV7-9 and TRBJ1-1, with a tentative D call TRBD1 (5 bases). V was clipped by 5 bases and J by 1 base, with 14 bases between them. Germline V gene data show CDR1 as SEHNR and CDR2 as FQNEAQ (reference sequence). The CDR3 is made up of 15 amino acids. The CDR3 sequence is CASSTGTGRNTEAFF. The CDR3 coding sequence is TGTGCCAGCAGCACCGGGACCGGGAGGAACACTGAAGCTTTCTTT.

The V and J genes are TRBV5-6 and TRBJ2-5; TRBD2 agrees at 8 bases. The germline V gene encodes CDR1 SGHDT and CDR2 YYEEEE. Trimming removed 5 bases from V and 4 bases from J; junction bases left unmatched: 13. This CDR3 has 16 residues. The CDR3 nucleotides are TGTGCCAGCAGACAGAGAGCGGGAGTAGTGTCAGAGACCCAGTACTTC. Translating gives CASRQRAGVVSETQYF. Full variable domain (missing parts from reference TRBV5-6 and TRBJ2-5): DAGVTQSPTHLIKTRGQQVTLRCSPKSGHDTVSWYQQALGQGPQFIFQYYEEEERQRGNFPDRFSGHQFPNYSSELNVNALLLGDSALYLCASRQRAGVVSETQYFGPGTRLLVL.

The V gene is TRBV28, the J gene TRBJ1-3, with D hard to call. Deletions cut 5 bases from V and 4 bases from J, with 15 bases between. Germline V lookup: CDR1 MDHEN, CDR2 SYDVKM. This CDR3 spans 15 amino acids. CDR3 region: CASSPQASLGNTIYF. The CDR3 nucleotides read TGTGCCAGCAGTCCTCAGGCTTCTCTCGGAAACACCATATATTTT.

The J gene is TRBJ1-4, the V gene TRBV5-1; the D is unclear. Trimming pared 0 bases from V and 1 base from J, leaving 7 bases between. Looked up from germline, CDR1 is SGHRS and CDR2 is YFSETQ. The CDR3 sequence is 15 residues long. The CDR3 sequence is CASSLDRGTNEKLFF. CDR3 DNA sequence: TGCGCCAGCAGCTTGGATCGGGGAACTAATGAAAAACTGTTTTTT.

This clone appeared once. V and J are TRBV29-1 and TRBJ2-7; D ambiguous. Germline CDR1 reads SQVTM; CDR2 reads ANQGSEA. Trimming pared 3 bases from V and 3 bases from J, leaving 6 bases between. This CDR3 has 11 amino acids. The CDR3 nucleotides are TGCAGCGTTGAGTGGGGCTACGAGCAGTACTTC. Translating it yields CSVEWGYEQYF.

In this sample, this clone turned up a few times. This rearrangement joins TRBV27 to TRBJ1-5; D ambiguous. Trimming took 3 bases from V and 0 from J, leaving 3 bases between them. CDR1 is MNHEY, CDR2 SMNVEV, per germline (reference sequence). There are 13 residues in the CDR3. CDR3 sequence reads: CASSFYSNQPQHF. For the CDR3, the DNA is TGTGCCAGCAGTTTCTATAGCAATCAGCCCCAGCATTTT.